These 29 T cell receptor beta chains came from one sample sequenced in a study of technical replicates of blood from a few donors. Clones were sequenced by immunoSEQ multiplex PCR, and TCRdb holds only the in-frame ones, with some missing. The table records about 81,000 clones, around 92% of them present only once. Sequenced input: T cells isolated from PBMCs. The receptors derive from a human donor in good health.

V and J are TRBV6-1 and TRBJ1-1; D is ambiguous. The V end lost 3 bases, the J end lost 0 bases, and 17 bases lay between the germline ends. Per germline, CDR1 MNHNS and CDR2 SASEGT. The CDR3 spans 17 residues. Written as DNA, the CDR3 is TGTGCCAGCAGTGACGCCCCCAATGGAGTTGTGAACACTGAAGCTTTCTTT. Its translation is CASSDAPNGVVNTEAFF.

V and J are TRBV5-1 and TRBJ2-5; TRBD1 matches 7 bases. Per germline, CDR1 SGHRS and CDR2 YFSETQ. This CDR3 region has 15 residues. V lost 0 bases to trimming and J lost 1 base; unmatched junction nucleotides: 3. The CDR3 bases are TGCGCCAGCAGCTTGGTGGGACAGAGCCAAGAGACCCAGTACTTC. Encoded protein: CASSLVGQSQETQYF. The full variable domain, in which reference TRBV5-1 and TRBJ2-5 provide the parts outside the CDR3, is KAGVTQTPRYLIKTRGQQVTLSCSPISGHRSVSWYQQTPGQGLQFLFEYFSETQRNKGNFPGRFSGRQFSNSRSEMNVSTLELGDSALYLCASSLVGQSQETQYFGPGTRLLVL.

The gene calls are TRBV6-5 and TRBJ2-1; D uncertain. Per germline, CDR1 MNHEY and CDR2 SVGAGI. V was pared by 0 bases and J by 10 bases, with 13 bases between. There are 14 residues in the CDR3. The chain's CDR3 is CASSYSPGIGEQFF. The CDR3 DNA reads TGTGCCAGCAGTTACTCCCCTGGAATCGGGGAGCAGTTCTTC.

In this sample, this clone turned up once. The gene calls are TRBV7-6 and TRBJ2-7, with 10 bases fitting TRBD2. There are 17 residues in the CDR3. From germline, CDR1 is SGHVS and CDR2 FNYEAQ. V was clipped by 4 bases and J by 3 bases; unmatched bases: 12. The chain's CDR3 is CASSSFQREGPGYEQYF. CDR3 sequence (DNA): TGTGCCAGCAGCTCTTTTCAGCGGGAGGGTCCTGGCTACGAGCAGTACTTC. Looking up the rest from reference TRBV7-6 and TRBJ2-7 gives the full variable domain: GAGVSQSPRYKVTKRGQDVALRCDPISGHVSLYWYRQALGQGPEFLTYFNYEAQQDKSGLPNDRFSAERPEGSISTLTIQRTEQRDSAMYRCASSSFQREGPGYEQYFGPGTRLTVT.

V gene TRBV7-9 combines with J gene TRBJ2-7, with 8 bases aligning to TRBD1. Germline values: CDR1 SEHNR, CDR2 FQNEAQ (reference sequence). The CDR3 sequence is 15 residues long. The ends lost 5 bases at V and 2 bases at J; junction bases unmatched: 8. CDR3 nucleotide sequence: TGTGCCAGCAGCACACCCAGGGGGCAAGCCTACGAGCAGTACTTC. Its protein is CASSTPRGQAYEQYF.

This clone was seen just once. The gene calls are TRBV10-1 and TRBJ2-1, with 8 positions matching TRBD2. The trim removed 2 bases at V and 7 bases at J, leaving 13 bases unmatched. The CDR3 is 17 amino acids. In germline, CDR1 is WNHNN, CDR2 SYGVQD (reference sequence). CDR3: CASSEALYGGAWNEQFF. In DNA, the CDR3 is TGCGCCAGCAGTGAGGCGCTTTACGGGGGGGCCTGGAATGAGCAGTTCTTC.

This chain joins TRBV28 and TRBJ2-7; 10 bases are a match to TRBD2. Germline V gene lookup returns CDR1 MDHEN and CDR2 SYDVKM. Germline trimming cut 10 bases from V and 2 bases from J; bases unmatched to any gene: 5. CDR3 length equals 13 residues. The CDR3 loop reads CATGLAETYEQYF. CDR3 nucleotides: TGTGCCACAGGACTAGCGGAAACCTACGAGCAGTACTTC.

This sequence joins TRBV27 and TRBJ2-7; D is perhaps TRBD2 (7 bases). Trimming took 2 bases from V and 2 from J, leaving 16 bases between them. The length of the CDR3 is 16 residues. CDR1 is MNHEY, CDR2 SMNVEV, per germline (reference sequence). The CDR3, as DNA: TGTGCCAGCAGTTTAAAAGGTTTCGGGGGGCCCTACGAGCAGTACTTC. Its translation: CASSLKGFGGPYEQYF.

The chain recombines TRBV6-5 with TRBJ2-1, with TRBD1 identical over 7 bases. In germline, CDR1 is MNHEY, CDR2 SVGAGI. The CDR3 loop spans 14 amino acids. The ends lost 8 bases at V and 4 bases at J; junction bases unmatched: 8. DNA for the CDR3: TGTGCCAGCTCCACCGGGACAGCTTACAATGAGCAGTTCTTC. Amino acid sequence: CASSTGTAYNEQFF.

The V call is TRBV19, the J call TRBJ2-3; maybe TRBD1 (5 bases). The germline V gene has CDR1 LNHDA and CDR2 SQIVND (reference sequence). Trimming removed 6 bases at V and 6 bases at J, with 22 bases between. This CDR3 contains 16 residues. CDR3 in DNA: TGTGCCAGTAGGGGCAGGGCAGAAGCCTTTTCGGATACGCAGTATTTT. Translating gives CASRGRAEAFSDTQYF.

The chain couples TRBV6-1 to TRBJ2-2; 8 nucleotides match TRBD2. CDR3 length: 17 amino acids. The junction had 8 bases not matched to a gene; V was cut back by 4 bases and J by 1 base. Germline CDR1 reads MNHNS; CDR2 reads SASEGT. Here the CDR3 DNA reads TGTGCCAGCAGTGGGACTAGCCCTCTGGGGAACACCGGGGAGCTGTTTTTT. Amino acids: CASSGTSPLGNTGELFF.

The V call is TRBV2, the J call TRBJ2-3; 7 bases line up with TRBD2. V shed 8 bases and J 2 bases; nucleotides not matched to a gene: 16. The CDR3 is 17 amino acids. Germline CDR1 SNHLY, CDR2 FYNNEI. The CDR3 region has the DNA TGTGCCAGCCTACCTTCCTGGCTAGCGGAGATCACAGATACGCAGTATTTT. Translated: CASLPSWLAEITDTQYF.

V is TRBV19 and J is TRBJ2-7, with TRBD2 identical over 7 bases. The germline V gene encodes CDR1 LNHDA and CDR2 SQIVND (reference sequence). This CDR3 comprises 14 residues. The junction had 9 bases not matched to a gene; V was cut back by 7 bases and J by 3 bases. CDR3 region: CASTSSGRNYEQYF. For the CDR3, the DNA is TGTGCCAGTACCTCTTCCGGGAGGAACTACGAGCAGTACTTC.

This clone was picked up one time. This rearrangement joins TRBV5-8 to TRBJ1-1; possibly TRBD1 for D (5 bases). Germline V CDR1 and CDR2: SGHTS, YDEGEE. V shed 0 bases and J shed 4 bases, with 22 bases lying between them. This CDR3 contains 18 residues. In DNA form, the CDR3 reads TGTGCCAGCAGCTTGGAACCGAGACACCCGATAAGGGGCACTGAAGCTTTCTTT. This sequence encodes CASSLEPRHPIRGTEAFF.

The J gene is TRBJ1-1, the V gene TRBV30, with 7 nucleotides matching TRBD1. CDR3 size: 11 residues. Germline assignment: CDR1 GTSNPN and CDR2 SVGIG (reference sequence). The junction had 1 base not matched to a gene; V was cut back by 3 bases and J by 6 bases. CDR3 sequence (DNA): TGTGCCTGGAGGCAGGGGGCTGAAGCTTTCTTT. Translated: CAWRQGAEAFF.

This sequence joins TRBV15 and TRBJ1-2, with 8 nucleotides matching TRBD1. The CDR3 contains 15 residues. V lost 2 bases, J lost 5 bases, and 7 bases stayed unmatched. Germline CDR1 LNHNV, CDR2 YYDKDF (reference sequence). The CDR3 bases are TGTGCCACCAGCAGAAACAGGGGGATGAATTATGGCTACACCTTC. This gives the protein CATSRNRGMNYGYTF. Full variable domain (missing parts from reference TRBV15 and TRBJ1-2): DAMVIQNPRYQVTQFGKPVTLSCSQTLNHNVMYWYQQKSSQAPKLLFHYYDKDFNNEADTPDNFQSRRPNTSFCFLDIRSPGLGDTAMYLCATSRNRGMNYGYTFGSGTRLTVV.

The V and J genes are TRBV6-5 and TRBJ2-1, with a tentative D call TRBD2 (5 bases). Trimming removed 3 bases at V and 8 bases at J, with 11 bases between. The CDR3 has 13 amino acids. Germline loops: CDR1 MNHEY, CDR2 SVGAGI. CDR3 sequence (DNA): TGTGCCAGCAGTTATATGCTAGCCCATGAGCAGTTCTTC. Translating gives CASSYMLAHEQFF.

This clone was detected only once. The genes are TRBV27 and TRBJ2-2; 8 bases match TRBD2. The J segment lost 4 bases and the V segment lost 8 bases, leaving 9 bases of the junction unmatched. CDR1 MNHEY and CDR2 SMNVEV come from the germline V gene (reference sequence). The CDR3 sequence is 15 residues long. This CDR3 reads CASRTAGAPTGELFF. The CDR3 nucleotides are TGTGCCAGCCGGACAGCGGGAGCTCCCACCGGGGAGCTGTTTTTT.

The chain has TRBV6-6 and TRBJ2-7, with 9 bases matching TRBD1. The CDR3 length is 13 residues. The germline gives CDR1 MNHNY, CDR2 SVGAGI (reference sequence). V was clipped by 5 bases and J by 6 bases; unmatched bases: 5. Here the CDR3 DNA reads TGTGCCAGCAGTGGGGACAGGGTAGCCGAGCAGTACTTC. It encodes CASSGDRVAEQYF.

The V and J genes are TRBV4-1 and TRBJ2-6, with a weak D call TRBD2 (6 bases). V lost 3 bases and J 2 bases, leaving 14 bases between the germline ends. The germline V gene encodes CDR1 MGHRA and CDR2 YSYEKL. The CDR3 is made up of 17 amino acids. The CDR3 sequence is CASSHAGAGPGANVLTF. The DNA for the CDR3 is TGCGCCAGCAGCCACGCAGGTGCGGGGCCTGGGGCCAACGTCCTGACTTTC.

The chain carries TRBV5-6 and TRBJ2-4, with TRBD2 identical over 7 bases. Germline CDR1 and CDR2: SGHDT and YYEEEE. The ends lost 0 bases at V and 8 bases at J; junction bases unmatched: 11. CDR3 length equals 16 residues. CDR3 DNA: TGTGCCAGCAGCTTGGAAGGTGGCGGGAGTTGGTACATTCAGTACTTC. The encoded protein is CASSLEGGGSWYIQYF.

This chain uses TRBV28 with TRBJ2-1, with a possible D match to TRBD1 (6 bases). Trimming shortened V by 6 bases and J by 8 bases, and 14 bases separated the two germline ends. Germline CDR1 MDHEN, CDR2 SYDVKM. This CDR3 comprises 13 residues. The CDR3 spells CASRSTGSHEQFF. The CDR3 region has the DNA TGTGCCAGCAGATCGACAGGATCCCATGAGCAGTTCTTC.

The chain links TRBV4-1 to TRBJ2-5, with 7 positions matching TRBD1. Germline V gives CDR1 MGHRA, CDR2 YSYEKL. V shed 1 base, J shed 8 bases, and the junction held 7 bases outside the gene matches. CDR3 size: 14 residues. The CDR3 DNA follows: TGCGCCAGCAGCCAAGGGGACAGTAAGGAAACCCAGTACTTC. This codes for CASSQGDSKETQYF.

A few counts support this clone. The CDR3 here is CASSLGYGYTF. For the CDR3, the DNA is TGTGCCAGCAGTCTAGGCTATGGCTACACCTTC. This sequence joins TRBV25-1 and TRBJ1-2; D unclear. This CDR3 contains 11 residues. V was trimmed by 5 bases and J by 4 bases, leaving 5 bases between them. The V gene's germline CDR1 is MGHDK and CDR2 SYGVNS.

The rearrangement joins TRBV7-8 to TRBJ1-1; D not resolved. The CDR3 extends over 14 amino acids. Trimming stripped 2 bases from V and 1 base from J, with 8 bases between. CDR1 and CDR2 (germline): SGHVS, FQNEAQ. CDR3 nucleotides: TGTGCCAGCAGCTTACTACAGCCGAACACTGAAGCTTTCTTT. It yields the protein CASSLLQPNTEAFF.

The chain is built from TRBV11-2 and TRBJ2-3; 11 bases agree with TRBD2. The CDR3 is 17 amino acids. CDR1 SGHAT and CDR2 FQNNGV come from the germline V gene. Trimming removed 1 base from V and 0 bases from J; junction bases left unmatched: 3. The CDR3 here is CASSLGRTSGSTDTQYF. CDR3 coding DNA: TGTGCCAGCAGCTTAGGGCGGACTAGCGGGAGCACAGATACGCAGTATTTT.

The CDR3 nucleotides are TGCGCCAGCACAGGCCCGACGGCTAAAAACATTCAGTACTTC. Translated: CASTGPTAKNIQYF. This chain joins TRBV4-1 and TRBJ2-4; D remains ambiguous. The CDR3 sequence is 14 residues long. CDR1 is MGHRA and CDR2 is YSYEKL in the germline V gene. V lost 7 bases to trimming and J lost 4 bases, with 14 bases between them.

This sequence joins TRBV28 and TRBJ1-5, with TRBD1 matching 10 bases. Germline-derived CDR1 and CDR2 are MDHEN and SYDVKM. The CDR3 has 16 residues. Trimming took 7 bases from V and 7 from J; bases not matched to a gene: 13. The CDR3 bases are TGTGCCAGCATTCGCACGGGACAGGGGTCCTGGCAGCCCCAGCATTTT. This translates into CASIRTGQGSWQPQHF.

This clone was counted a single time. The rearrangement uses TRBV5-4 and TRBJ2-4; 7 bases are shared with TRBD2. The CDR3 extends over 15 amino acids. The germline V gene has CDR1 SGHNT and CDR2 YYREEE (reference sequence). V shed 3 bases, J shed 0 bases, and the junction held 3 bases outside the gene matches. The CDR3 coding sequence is TGTGCCAGCAGCTCGGGAGGAGTAGCCAAAAACATTCAGTACTTC. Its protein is CASSSGGVAKNIQYF. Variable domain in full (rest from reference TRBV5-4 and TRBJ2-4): ETGVTQSPTHLIKTRGQQVTLRCSSQSGHNTVSWYQQALGQGPQFIFQYYREEENGRGNFPPRFSGLQFPNYSSELNVNALELDDSALYLCASSSGGVAKNIQYFGAGTRLSVL.